The clone carrying this T cell receptor beta chain was seen at least ten times. No antigen is known for it. The data are from a study of regulatory T cells in long-lasting Graves disease. Germline V CDR1 and CDR2: LGHDT, YNNKEL (reference sequence). The J segment lost 0 bases and the V segment lost 2 bases, leaving 6 bases of the junction unmatched. The CDR3 totals 16 residues. Study observations and caveats: More public clonotypes were shared by persistent patients (around 3,000) than by new patients (about 970). There was favoring of TRBV28, TRBJ1-2 and TRBJ2-5 in persistent disease.

This sample's time point: newly diagnosed GD, antithyroid drugs for less than 3 months. PBMC-extracted RNA yielded the TCR library. Doctors identified Graves' disease using the American Thyroid Association guidelines. Researchers made TCR beta libraries by using iRepertoire HTBI primers and running Arm-PCR on CDR3 regions. TCRdb re-called the multiplex PCR reads through MiXCR, storing one row per CDR3 protein. The sample carries some 250,000 distinct CDR3 sequences, around 20% recorded once. The material was peripheral blood mononuclear cells (PBMCs), obtained at new diagnosis, from a patient treated with antithyroid drugs. The V call is TRBV3-1, the J call TRBJ1-1; 7 bases agree with TRBD1. This TCR was sampled from a female donor with Graves disease. Here the CDR3 DNA reads TGTGCCAGCAGCCAACTGGGGGACAGCATGAACACTGAAGCTTTCTTT. It yields the protein CASSQLGDSMNTEAFF.